This note documents a single TCR beta chain sequence. The antigen is undetermined. Losses at the gene ends were 4 bases for V and 9 bases for J; bases not matched to a gene: 5. The CDR3 runs 15 residues. The germline CDR1 and CDR2 sequences are ENHRY and SYGVKD. This entry comes from a study of T cell repertoires in cytomegalovirus infection. Study summary: Public TCR beta signatures indicated both CMV infection and matching HLA type.

Overall study results and limits: HLA-C-restricted CMV clonotypes gave the most frequent clonotype in two of eight donors. Summed public TCR beta family frequency identified CMV carriers bearing the relevant HLA.

One entry per CDR3 protein results from TCRdb running MiXCR on the reads. Of 55,000 to 70,000 distinct CDR3 sequences in the sample, 20% to 25% were seen once. The source material was PBMCs, sequenced either directly or after in vitro stimulation (not recorded which). The TCR sequence derives from a human donor in good health (CMV status not recorded). Some clones in this sample may be carry-over from other donors' samples. The rearrangement joins TRBV10-3 to TRBJ2-1; 14 nucleotides align to TRBD2. This chain's CDR3 is CAISGGLAGDSEQFF. The CDR3 DNA sequence: TGTGCCATCAGTGGGGGACTAGCGGGAGATAGTGAGCAGTTCTTC.